This TCR beta chain was identified during a study of cytotoxic CD8 clonotypes in ibrutinib-treated CLL. For this clone: What it binds is not known.

The repertoire was sequenced with immunoSEQ multiplex PCR; TCRdb's copy has only in-frame clones and lacks some. The table lists tens of thousands of clones, 45% to 60% of them singletons, with roughly 14% in the top ten. V was pared by 0 bases and J by 11 bases, with 11 bases between. Germline assignment: CDR1 SEHNR and CDR2 FQNEAQ (reference sequence). This CDR3 has 13 residues. Regarding the study as a whole: Patients had baseline clonality above age-matched healthy donors, and this clonality moved with circulating CD8+ T-cell counts. Progressing patients had sampling times that differed from those of sustained-remission patients.

This chain uses TRBV7-9 with TRBJ2-1; no reliable D call. The sequencing used PBMCs, collected after 12 months of ibrutinib treatment. The receptor was derived from a human donor with chronic lymphocytic leukemia. The CDR3 reads CASSLAMGEKQFF. CDR3 coding DNA: TGTGCCAGCAGCTTAGCGATGGGCGAGAAGCAGTTCTTC.